The T cell receptor (beta chain) under discussion was sequenced for a study of regulatory T cells in long-lasting Graves disease (dated by TCRdb to the early 2020s). Study-level background: In the newly diagnosed Graves' disease group, patients had been taking antithyroid drugs for less than 3 months. Peripheral blood TCR sequencing and RNA sequencing compared persistent Graves' disease patients with newly diagnosed Graves' disease patients. The study took place in China and was registered as a clinical trial. A total of about 33 samples underwent TCR sequencing, from roughly 13 patients with persistent Graves' disease and 20 or so patients with newly diagnosed Graves' disease.

The CDR3 runs 14 amino acids, cysteine and phenylalanine included. Of all the DNA, just the CDR3 is kept, 42 bases in frame from base 1. Between the V and J ends, shortened by 11 bases and 2 bases respectively, the junction contains 13 bases. CDR1 and CDR2 (MNHNS, SASEGT) derive from the germline V gene. Library preparation employed multiplex PCR. Sequencing took place on an Illumina HiSeq 4000. To build TCR beta libraries, CDR3 regions were amplified by Arm-PCR using iRepertoire HTBI primers. Gel purification was performed on PCR products prior to sequencing. The study's processing was this. A total of some 60 TRBV and about 13 TRBJ segments were identified across samples and were used for gene usage analysis of CDR3 amino acid clonotypes. Filtered high-quality paired reads were merged into contigs using COPE and FqMerger. BLAST was used to align contigs to IMGT TRBV, TRBD and TRBJ reference genes, with CDR3 defined following IMGT. Any clonotype with a frequency above 0.1% was counted as a highly expanded clone. Shannon entropy was used to measure repertoire diversity, and the Gini coefficient was used to measure V-J evenness. A clonotype was considered public if more than one individual shared it. In TCRdb, the public reads were trimmed at Q25 with fastp and aligned with MiXCR, with productive beta chains retained. CDR3 protein sequences are deduplicated, and each keeps its most common genes and DNA. In this record, the V and J calls reflect TCRdb's handling and not the investigators' own analysis. The sample has about 530,000 distinct CDR3 sequences on record, roughly 16% of them singletons. The top ten constitute around 25% of the sample.

This specimen's time point label, interpreted: newly diagnosed GD, antithyroid drugs for less than 3 months. RNA was extracted from PBMCs in TRIzol for both TCR sequencing and RNA sequencing. Graves' disease was diagnosed according to American Thyroid Association guidelines. Patients for the study were recruited at an endocrinology department in Xi'an, China. Each patient gave roughly 10 milliliters of peripheral blood, collected in an EDTA anticoagulant tube. Ficoll Paque Plus density gradient separation was used to isolate PBMCs, and no further T cell sorting was done. An Agilent 2100 Bioanalyzer and agarose gel were used to check RNA quality, and a NanoDrop 2000 was used to measure RNA concentration. Of note for this clonotype: This receptor's antigen is unknown. Base qualities were left out, and no much larger clone turns up one base away.

General findings and caveats noted by the study authors: Sequencing and analysis were limited to the TCR beta chain. Persistent Graves' disease patients showed lower TCR Shannon entropy and fewer highly expanded clones than newly diagnosed patients, suggesting clonal expansion. TRBV28, TRBJ1-2 and TRBJ2-5 were preferentially used in persistent disease, while TRBV20-1 and TRBJ2-1 were favored in newly diagnosed disease. The authors acknowledged the small sample size as a limitation that may reduce accuracy. The study examined only peripheral blood because the primary lesion, thyroid tissue, could not be accessed. Persistent patients shared more public clonotypes among themselves (fewer than 3,000) than newly diagnosed patients did (approximately 970).

The same data also went into a second study, on T cells in Graves' hyperthyroidism and ophthalmopathy. That second publication adds: Graves' hyperthyroidism was defined as stable when no progression to ophthalmopathy occurred over 18 months of follow-up. Hyperthyroidism patients were aged 18 to 65 years and newly diagnosed, with disease duration of less than 2 months. Any patient with an uncontrolled infection, another autoimmune disease, pregnancy or lactation was excluded. Diagnoses were established on the basis of clinical symptoms, serum thyroxine and TRAb, thyroid ultrasound, and orbital computed tomography. A first-round RT-PCR of the TCR CDR3 used the HTBI primer set with the Qiagen OneStep RT-PCR kit. Most expanded thyroid clonotypes (frequency above 0.001) were also detected in blood, a finding suggesting that blood repertoires may reflect thyroid immune responses. Ophthalmopathy was separated from stable hyperthyroidism by a 13 V-J signature model, with 87.88% sensitivity and 81% to 83% specificity obtained in cross-validation and 80%/75% obtained in testing. During validation, the model predicted progression to ophthalmopathy a median of roughly 7.1 months ahead of onset, with roughly 65% sensitivity and around 72% specificity. TCR V-J signatures able to tell the groups apart were searched for in a discovery cohort of 100 patients, of whom 43 had Graves' ophthalmopathy and some 60 had stable Graves' hyperthyroidism. Prospective prediction of ophthalmopathy was tested in an independent validation cohort consisting of roughly 19 hyperthyroidism patients and more than 15 patients who later progressed to ophthalmopathy. The approximately 98 discovery patients were randomly divided into training and test sets at a 7:3 ratio. In addition, the study compared T-cell repertoires in thyroid tissue and in blood from a handful of Graves' hyperthyroidism patients. Once sampling was done, hyperthyroidism patients were given methimazole at a starting dose of 30 mg daily, whereas ophthalmopathy patients were given high-dose intravenous methylprednisolone. A second multiplex PCR round built the libraries, followed by size selection and purification. Libraries were sequenced paired-end with 100 bp reads on an Illumina HiSeq2000. SOAPnuke was used to process the raw data, with reads discarded if the reads contained adapters or uncalled bases, had a mean Phred below 15, or lacked an exact constant-primer or identifier match. COPE v1.2.5 was used to merge high-quality paired reads, and clonotypes were defined as unique nucleotide sequences. MiTCR v1.1 was used to align clonotypes to the IMGT TRBV, TRBD and TRBJ reference segments. The analysis was restricted to V-J combinations with a frequency above 0.0001, which together covered over 99% of the repertoires. The TCS score was defined as F50 (clonal expansion) divided by E x V (chaos), with BLOSUM62-based TCRdist calculated between CDR3 peptides within each V-J. Welch's t-statistics and random forest reduced 500 to 650 V-J features to 13, which were used in a naive Bayes classifier (R e1071). Sample size was not statistically predetermined, and blinding of investigators to group allocation was not performed. The paper reports TCR Vbeta CDR3 sequencing of some 140 peripheral blood samples: under 45 ophthalmopathy, fewer than 85 hyperthyroidism and around 17 progressor patients.

This receptor was identified in a woman aged 35-65 years with Graves disease. Donor details come from another sample of the same person, matched by shared clones. The chain uses TRBV6-1 and TRBJ2-6, with the D segment possibly TRBD1 or TRBD2, each aligning over 6 bases. Sample: peripheral blood mononuclear cells (PBMCs), taken at new diagnosis, from a patient treated with antithyroid drugs. At the DNA level, the sequence is TGTGCCGCCCGGGGGCCAACTGGGGCCAACGTCCTGACTTTC. It is translated as CAARGPTGANVLTF.